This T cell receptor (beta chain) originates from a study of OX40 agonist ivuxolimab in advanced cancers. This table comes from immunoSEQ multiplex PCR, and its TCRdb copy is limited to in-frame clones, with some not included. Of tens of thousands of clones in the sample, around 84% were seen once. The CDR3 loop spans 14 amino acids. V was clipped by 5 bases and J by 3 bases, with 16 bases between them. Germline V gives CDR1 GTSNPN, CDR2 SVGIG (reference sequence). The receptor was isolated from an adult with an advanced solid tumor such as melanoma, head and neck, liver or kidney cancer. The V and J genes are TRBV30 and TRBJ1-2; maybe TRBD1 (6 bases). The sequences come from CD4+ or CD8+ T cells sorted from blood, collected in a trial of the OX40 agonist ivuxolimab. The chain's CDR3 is CAWGRGAQDYGYTF. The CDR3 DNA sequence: TGTGCCTGGGGGAGGGGGGCTCAGGACTATGGCTACACCTTC.